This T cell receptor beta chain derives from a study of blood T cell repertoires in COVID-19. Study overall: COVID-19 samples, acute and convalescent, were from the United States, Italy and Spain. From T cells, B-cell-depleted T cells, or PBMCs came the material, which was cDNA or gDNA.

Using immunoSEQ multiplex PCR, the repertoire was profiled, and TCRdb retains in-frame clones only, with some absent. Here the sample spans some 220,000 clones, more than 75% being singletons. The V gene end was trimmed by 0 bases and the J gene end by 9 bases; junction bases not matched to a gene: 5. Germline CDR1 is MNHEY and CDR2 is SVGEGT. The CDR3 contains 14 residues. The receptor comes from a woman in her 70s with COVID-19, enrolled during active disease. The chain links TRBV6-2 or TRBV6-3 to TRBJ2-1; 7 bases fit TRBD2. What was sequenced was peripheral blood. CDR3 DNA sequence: TGTGCCAGCAGTTACTCGCGGGGAGGGAGTGAGCAGTTCTTC. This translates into CASSYSRGGSEQFF.